The source of this TCR beta chain is a study of STAT5B mutations in CD4+ large granular lymphocyte leukemia. Overall study context: Among healthy controls, a particular HLA allele went with more CDR3 'QG' motifs. Study-level points and caveats: CD4-sorted patient repertoires seemed more clonal than healthy CD4+ repertoires.

Per the original data handling: A productive frequency of 2.59 x 10-5 was the lowest detectable. Libraries were prepared by immunoSEQ multiplex PCR; TCRdb keeps only in-frame clonotypes and omits some of them. V and J calls and clone size are those listed in that table; D and trimming were worked out from the DNA. Altogether approximately 34,000 clones are present, approximately 70% being singletons, with the ten largest covering roughly 2%. Notes on this clone: Its specificity is unknown.

The sample taken for sequencing was CD4+ T cells from blood buffy coats. The clonotype comes from a human donor in good health.

CDR3 nucleotide sequence: TGTGCCAGCAGTTACTGGACAGGGGACGAGCAGTACTTC. Translated, it gives CASSYWTGDEQYF. The rearrangement joins TRBV6-5 to TRBJ2-7; 9 bases match TRBD1. With 1 base clipped from V and 5 bases from J, the junction kept 0 bases outside the gene matches. Germline CDR1 and CDR2: MNHEY and SVGAGI. This CDR3 region has 13 residues.